This is a list of T cell receptor beta chains from one sample in a study of shared clonotypes between healthy human individuals. Sequencing was performed with immunoSEQ multiplex PCR; in TCRdb, only in-frame clones are kept and a portion is missing. The sample records 300,000 to 400,000 clones, about 73% being singletons. The sequenced sample was memory CD4+ T cells sorted from blood. Receptors originate from a man younger than 45 in good health. Both conserved end residues are part of each CDR3. The order of the fields is V gene, CDR3 length, clone size, D gene, J gene, CDR3 DNA, CDR3 protein. D genes are given only for firm matches. Clone size is not always given. Where it is, it says once, few, many or a class for expanded clones.

>TRBV6-1|15|few|TRBD2|TRBJ2-5
TGTGCCAGCAGTTCACCGGGACTAGGTACAGAGACCCAGTACTTC
CASSSPGLGTETQYF
>TRBV13|16|-|-|TRBJ2-1
TGTGCCAGCAGCTCGCCTCGCGGACTCACCCACAATGAGCAGTTCTTC
CASSSPRGLTHNEQFF
>TRBV6-5|15|once|TRBD1|TRBJ2-5
TGTGCCAGCAGTACAACCGGGACAGGGTGGGAGACCCAGTACTTC
CASSTTGTGWETQYF
>TRBV5-6|14|-|-|TRBJ1-2
TGTGCCAGCAGCCCCAACCTCCAGGGGTATGGCTACACCTTC
CASSPNLQGYGYTF
>TRBV7-2|16|-|TRBD1|TRBJ2-3
TGTGCCAGCAGCTTAGCGCAGGGACAGGGATTAGATACGCAGTATTTT
CASSLAQGQGLDTQYF
>TRBV2|14|-|TRBD2|TRBJ2-3
TGTGCCAGCAGAAAAGCGGGAGGCACAGATACGCAGTATTTT
CASRKAGGTDTQYF
>TRBV27|18|many|-|TRBJ2-1
TGTGCCAGCATCCCCAGCTCCTTTCAAATTAGCTCCTACAATGAGCAGTTCTTC
CASIPSSFQISSYNEQFF
>TRBV5-1|13|-|-|TRBJ2-3
TGCGCCAGCAGCTTGACAGGGTCAGATACGCAGTATTTT
CASSLTGSDTQYF
>TRBV9|15|-|-|TRBJ1-1
TGTGCCAGCAGCCCTCAAGGTAGCCTGGGGTCTGAAGCTTTCTTT
CASSPQGSLGSEAFF
>TRBV28|16|-|TRBD2|TRBJ2-1
TGTGCCAGCAGCCGAAGTAGCGGGAGCCGGTACAATGAGCAGTTCTTC
CASSRSSGSRYNEQFF
>TRBV29-1|10|once|-|TRBJ2-7
TGCAGCGTTTGGGAAAACGAGCAGTACTTC
CSVWENEQYF
>TRBV18|15|many|-|TRBJ1-1
TGTGCCAGCTCACCAGCCCAGGGGAGTAACACTGAAGCTTTCTTT
CASSPAQGSNTEAFF
>TRBV19|13|-|TRBD2|TRBJ2-7
TGTGCCAGTAGTACGGGACTAGCTGGGGAGCAGTACTTC
CASSTGLAGEQYF
>TRBV5-6|15|-|-|TRBJ2-5
TGTGCCAGCAGCTTTTGGGGGGCCGGCCAAGAGACCCAGTACTTC
CASSFWGAGQETQYF
>TRBV11-2|19|-|-|TRBJ2-1
TGTGCCAGCAGCTTAGTTCTATCAAGGACCAGGACCACGGACAATGAGCAGTTCTTC
CASSLVLSRTRTTDNEQFF
>TRBV27|18|-|TRBD1|TRBJ2-7
TGTGCCAGCAGTTTCTTGGCCGAGGGGACAGGATCGACCTACGAGCAGTACTTC
CASSFLAEGTGSTYEQYF
>TRBV14|14|-|-|TRBJ1-2
TGTGCCAGCAGTCAAGGGCCGGGCGACTATGGCTACACCTTC
CASSQGPGDYGYTF
>TRBV11-2|18|-|TRBD2|TRBJ2-1
TGTGCCAGCAGCCGAAAGCGACTAGCGGGTATTACCTACAATGAGCAGTTCTTC
CASSRKRLAGITYNEQFF
>TRBV7-7|14|-|-|TRBJ2-7
TGTGCCAGCAGCCCGGACAGGAGGGATTCCGAGCAGTACTTC
CASSPDRRDSEQYF
>TRBV5-4|14|-|TRBD1|TRBJ1-4
TGTGCCAGCAGCTTGAAAGGACAGGACGAAAAACTGTTTTTT
CASSLKGQDEKLFF
>TRBV29-1|18|-|-|TRBJ1-1
TGCAGCGTTGAAGTCGGGGGACCCTGGGGCAGCATGAACACTGAAGCTTTCTTT
CSVEVGGPWGSMNTEAFF
>TRBV5-1|16|many|-|TRBJ2-3
TGCGCCAGCAAGAATGATCCCGGGTCTAGCACAGATACGCAGTATTTT
CASKNDPGSSTDTQYF
>TRBV10-3|16|-|-|TRBJ1-3
TGTGCCATCAGTCGGGTGGGTGATTATTCTGGAAACACCATATATTTT
CAISRVGDYSGNTIYF
>TRBV28|15|-|-|TRBJ1-3
TGTGCCAGCAGTTCGATAGGGTTTGCTGGAAACACCATATATTTT
CASSSIGFAGNTIYF
>TRBV6-5|12|-|-|TRBJ2-5
TGTGCCAGCAGTTCCCAGGTGTCGACCCAGTACTTC
CASSSQVSTQYF
>TRBV28|18|-|TRBD1|TRBJ1-3
TGTGCCAGCAGTTTCGAGGGACAGGTTTTCAGCTCTGGAAACACCATATATTTT
CASSFEGQVFSSGNTIYF
>TRBV5-1|13|-|-|TRBJ1-4
TGCGCCAGCAGCTATACCGAGGGGGAAAAACTGTTTTTT
CASSYTEGEKLFF
>TRBV7-2|15|few|-|TRBJ2-6
TGTGCCAGCAGCTTTTGGATATCTGGGGCCAACGTCCTGACTTTC
CASSFWISGANVLTF
>TRBV7-8|14|once|-|TRBJ2-5
TGTGCCAGCAGCTTAGTATCTATCAAGGAGACCCAGTACTTC
CASSLVSIKETQYF
>TRBV5-1|18|few|TRBD2|TRBJ2-2
TGCGCCAGCAGCCGGGGACTAGCGGGAGGAGCGAACACCGGGGAGCTGTTTTTT
CASSRGLAGGANTGELFF